Included here is one T cell receptor (beta chain) sequence, with context. V lost 0 bases and J lost 10; bases outside the gene matches: 13. Germline CDR1 reads PRHDT; CDR2 reads FYEKMQ (reference sequence). This CDR3 has 18 amino acids. Then a second PCR, running about 6 to 12 cycles, was carried out with a sample-barcoded 5' primer and a J-beta primer mix. TCRdb reprocessed the 5' RACE reads with MiXCR, giving one entry per CDR3 protein. The table records roughly 930,000 distinct CDR3 sequences, 48% of them present only once. These data come from a study of blood T cells in healthy people across ages.

The specimen was blood. This chain uses TRBV13 with TRBJ1-6, with 9 bases lining up with TRBD1. The source is a man aged 25-40 years in good health. For the CDR3, the DNA is TGTGCCAGCAGCTTAGGCTTTCCGGGACAGGGAGAGGGCTCACCCCTCCACTTT. Its protein is CASSLGFPGQGEGSPLHF.